This entry lists 18 T cell receptor beta chains sequenced from one sample in a study of human T cells and chemical hapten exposure. Stated time point: patch test 2, 6 weeks after DPC sensitization. Treatment: therapeutic diphenylcyclopropenone sensitization with weekly scalp DPC. TCRdb used MiXCR to reprocess the RACE reads, holding one entry per CDR3 protein. The sample has 73,000 or so distinct CDR3 sequences, 7.5% to 9.5% seen once. Sequences were derived from whole blood, sampled in connection with sensitization to the hapten diphenylcyclopropenone (DPC). The receptors originated from a woman between 45 and 60 years old with alopecia areata. Some clones in this sample may be carry-over from other donors' samples.

In its sample, this clonotype was seen many times. The rearrangement uses TRBV20-1 and TRBJ2-3; 12 bases map to TRBD2. CDR3 length: 14 residues. Germline V gene lookup returns CDR1 DFQATT and CDR2 SNEGSKA (reference sequence). V shed 7 bases, J shed 6 bases, and the junction held 8 bases outside the gene matches. CDR3 sequence: CSGGMTSGSDTQYF. Here the CDR3 DNA reads TGCAGTGGGGGAATGACTAGCGGGAGTGATACGCAGTATTTT.

The chain uses TRBV7-2 and TRBJ2-7; D may be TRBD2 (7 bases). Between the trimmed V and J ends, which lost 8 bases and 2 bases, there was a span of 16 bases. The CDR3 has 14 amino acids. Germline CDR1 reads SGHTA; CDR2 reads FQGNSA. The CDR3 loop is CASAGIGGPYEQYF. CDR3 sequence (DNA): TGTGCCAGCGCGGGGATCGGGGGGCCCTACGAGCAGTACTTC.

This clonotype was detected ten times or more. The V call is TRBV4-3, the J call TRBJ1-2; D is ambiguous. From germline, CDR1 is LGHNA and CDR2 YSLEER. The CDR3 consists of 14 residues. The V end lost 0 bases, the J end lost 8 bases, and 13 bases lay between the germline ends. DNA of the CDR3: TGCGCCAGCAGCCAAGATGCCCCCAGCCAGGGCTACACCTTC. Its translation is CASSQDAPSQGYTF.

This clonotype was seen more than once but under ten times. This chain joins TRBV5-1 and TRBJ1-2; D perhaps matches TRBD1 (5 bases). The CDR3 consists of 13 residues. The germline CDR1 and CDR2 sequences are SGHRS and YFSETQ. Trimming took 0 bases from V and 7 from J, leaving 10 bases between them. The DNA of the CDR3 is TGCGCCAGCAGCTTGGATAGGGGAGCTGGCTACACCTTC. This gives the protein CASSLDRGAGYTF.

This clonotype came up many times. The genes are TRBV12-3 or TRBV12-4 and TRBJ2-3, with a weak D call TRBD2 (5 bases). The CDR3 length is 15 residues. Trimming pared 3 bases from V and 1 base from J, leaving 11 bases between. The chain's CDR3 is CASSFKTEGTDTQYF. The CDR3 nucleotides are TGTGCCAGCAGTTTTAAAACGGAGGGCACAGATACGCAGTATTTT.

Details on this clonotype: A much larger clone differs from this one at a single base, so this may be a read error. The V gene is TRBV5-1, the J gene TRBJ2-3; 9 bases are shared with TRBD1. Germline lookup yields CDR1 SGHRS and CDR2 YFSETQ. The CDR3 consists of 15 residues. The CDR3 reads CGSSAGDRETDTQYF. CDR3 nucleotide sequence: TGCGGCAGCAGCGCGGGGGACAGGGAAACAGATACGCAGTATTTT.

The chain uses TRBV5-1 and TRBJ1-1, with 7 bases that match TRBD1. Germline V lookup: CDR1 SGHRS, CDR2 YFSETQ. The trim removed 4 bases at V and 4 bases at J, leaving 7 bases unmatched. The CDR3 covers 14 residues. The CDR3 spells CASSVRGRITEAFF. CDR3 coding DNA: TGCGCCAGCAGCGTAAGGGGGCGGATCACTGAAGCTTTCTTT.

The chain carries TRBV6-2 or TRBV6-3 and TRBJ2-7; TRBD1 agrees at 7 bases. This CDR3 contains 14 residues. CDR1 is MNHEY, CDR2 SVGEGT, per germline. V trimming: 6 bases; J trimming: 5 bases; junction bases outside the gene matches: 10. The CDR3 nucleotides are TGTGCCAGCAGACGGACAGGTGGAGGAGACGAGCAGTACTTC. Residues: CASRRTGGGDEQYF.

This chain links TRBV28 with TRBJ2-3; a weak D match, TRBD2 (5 bases). The CDR3 covers 15 residues. Germline V lookup: CDR1 MDHEN, CDR2 SYDVKM. Trimming took 2 bases from V and 0 from J, leaving 9 bases between them. This CDR3 reads CASSLAGSSTDTQYF. CDR3 sequence (DNA): TGTGCCAGCAGTTTAGCGGGTAGTAGCACAGATACGCAGTATTTT.

The rearrangement joins TRBV29-1 to TRBJ1-3; 7 bases match TRBD1. The CDR3 spans 16 residues. Trimming took 1 base from V and 0 from J; bases not matched to a gene: 6. Germline CDR1 SQVTM, CDR2 ANQGSEA. CDR3 amino acids: CSVEGGGGPSGNTIYF. The DNA of the CDR3 is TGCAGCGTTGAAGGGGGAGGGGGCCCCTCTGGAAACACCATATATTTT.

This sequence joins TRBV7-6 and TRBJ1-1, with 7 nucleotides matching TRBD1. The trim removed 5 bases at V and 9 bases at J, leaving 9 bases unmatched. In germline, CDR1 is SGHVS, CDR2 FNYEAQ. The length of the CDR3 is 13 residues. DNA of the CDR3: TGTGCCAGCAGCGAAGCCGGGACAGTTAAAGCTTTCTTT. Translation gives CASSEAGTVKAFF.

The genes are TRBV28 and TRBJ1-2; 10 bases align to TRBD1. The CDR3 covers 15 residues. Germline-derived CDR1 and CDR2 are MDHEN and SYDVKM. V was pared by 1 base and J by 8 bases, with 7 bases of the junction left unmatched. As DNA, the CDR3 is TGTGCCAGCAGTTTATTCGGGGACAGGGGTAAGGGCTACACCTTC. Its translation is CASSLFGDRGKGYTF.

A few counts support this clonotype. V gene TRBV27 combines with J gene TRBJ1-1; D perhaps matches TRBD1 (5 bases). Trimming took 8 bases from V and 2 from J, leaving 15 bases between them. Germline CDR1 is MNHEY and CDR2 is SMNVEV (reference sequence). The CDR3 runs to 14 residues. CDR3: CASGLLGANTEAFF. The CDR3 nucleotides read TGTGCCAGCGGCCTCCTAGGGGCAAACACTGAAGCTTTCTTT.

This clonotype was recorded at least ten times. The chain uses TRBV12-3 or TRBV12-4 and TRBJ2-7, with D possibly TRBD1 on 6 matching bases. This CDR3 contains 14 residues. The V end was cut by 3 bases, the J end by 0 bases, with 9 bases between. Written as DNA, the CDR3 is TGTGCCAGCAGTTTTCAGGGGACCTCCTACGAGCAGTACTTC. Translation: CASSFQGTSYEQYF.

This clonotype was found many times. The rearrangement uses TRBV29-1 and TRBJ2-7; TRBD1 matches at 9 bases. CDR1 and CDR2 from the germline V gene are SQVTM and ANQGSEA. The CDR3 is 14 amino acids. V was clipped by 2 bases and J by 5 bases; unmatched bases: 7. CDR3 sequence: CSVERGTGWNEQYF. In nucleotides, the CDR3 is TGCAGCGTTGAAAGGGGGACAGGGTGGAACGAGCAGTACTTC.

The chain recombines TRBV6-1 with TRBJ2-3; D is possibly TRBD1 or TRBD2 (5 bases each). The germline gives CDR1 MNHNS, CDR2 SASEGT. The V end was cut by 8 bases, the J end by 3 bases, with 12 bases between. The CDR3 has 13 residues. DNA for the CDR3: TGTGCCAGCCACCGGGACCCAACAGATACGCAGTATTTT. It is translated as CASHRDPTDTQYF.

This clonotype was counted only a few times. The chain carries TRBV12-3 or TRBV12-4 and TRBJ1-2, with 10 bases fitting TRBD1. This CDR3 is built from 15 residues. V lost 6 bases, J lost 6 bases, and 10 bases stayed unmatched. The CDR3 coding sequence is TGTGCCAGCAGCTTCCGGACAGGGGGTATGGATGGCTACACCTTC. This codes for CASSFRTGGMDGYTF.

The CDR3 DNA sequence: TGTGCCAGCATTAGAGCGGGAGGCCAGGAAACCCAGTACTTC. It codes for CASIRAGGQETQYF. The chain has TRBV12-3 or TRBV12-4 and TRBJ2-5; 9 bases are a match to TRBD2. The length of the CDR3 is 14 residues. J was trimmed by 8 bases and V by 7 bases; bases with no gene match: 11.